Listed here are 27 T cell receptor beta chains from one sample, sequenced in a study of T cell responses to AZD1222 COVID-19 vaccine. Repertoires were generated with immunoSEQ multiplex PCR, while TCRdb's copy carries only in-frame clones and drops some. The sample holds tens of thousands of clones, roughly 90% seen once. The material was peripheral blood, obtained on day 0 of AZD1222 vaccination. The origin of the receptors is an adult in good health.

This sequence joins TRBV11-2 and TRBJ2-7; D unresolved. The V gene's germline CDR1 is SGHAT and CDR2 FQNNGV. The V gene lost 5 bases and the J gene lost 2 bases, with 22 bases spanning the gap. The CDR3 has 17 amino acids. CDR3 loop: CASSKTVYTGIPYEQYF. For the CDR3, the DNA is TGTGCCAGCAGCAAGACGGTCTACACGGGTATTCCCTACGAGCAGTACTTC.

The CDR3, as DNA: TGCGCCAGCAGTGAGGGTAGGTCCTACGAGCAGTACTTC. It is translated as CASSEGRSYEQYF. The chain combines TRBV5-1 with TRBJ2-7; perhaps TRBD2 as D (5 bases). The length of the CDR3 is 13 residues. V dropped 5 bases and J dropped 1 base, with 10 bases sitting between them. Germline V gives CDR1 SGHRS, CDR2 YFSETQ.

This sequence joins TRBV14 and TRBJ2-7, with D tentatively TRBD1 (6 bases). V lost 2 bases, J lost 1 base, and 18 bases lay in between. The CDR3 is 17 residues long. Germline lookup yields CDR1 SGHDN and CDR2 FVKESK. The CDR3 bases are TGTGCCAGCAGCCAAAATAAGGGGACAATTAATTCCTACGAGCAGTACTTC. Its translation: CASSQNKGTINSYEQYF.

The V and J genes are TRBV11-2 and TRBJ1-2, with D perhaps matching TRBD1 (5 bases). The CDR3 totals 13 residues. The V and J ends lost 4 bases and 3 bases respectively, with 9 bases between them. Germline loops: CDR1 SGHAT, CDR2 FQNNGV. The CDR3 coding sequence is TGTGCCAGCAGCTCCAGGGTTGACTATGGCTACACCTTC. Translated: CASSSRVDYGYTF. Using reference TRBV11-2 and TRBJ1-2 for the parts outside the CDR3, the full variable domain is EAGVAQSPRYKIIEKRQSVAFWCNPISGHATLYWYQQILGQGPKLLIQFQNNGVVDDSQLPKDRFSAERLKGVDSTLKIQPAKLEDSAVYLCASSSRVDYGYTFGSGTRLTVV.

This chain links TRBV10-2 with TRBJ1-5; 7 nucleotides match TRBD1. This CDR3 comprises 15 residues. Per the germline V gene, CDR1 is WSHSY and CDR2 is SAAADI. The trim removed 2 bases at V and 3 bases at J, leaving 4 bases unmatched. CDR3 sequence: CASSEGTAYNQPQHF. The CDR3 DNA follows: TGCGCCAGCAGTGAGGGGACAGCCTACAATCAGCCCCAGCATTTT.

The chain links TRBV20-1 to TRBJ2-7, with D hard to call. This CDR3 has 13 residues. Per germline, CDR1 DFQATT and CDR2 SNEGSKA (reference sequence). V was pared by 3 bases and J by 2 bases, with 11 bases between. The chain's CDR3 is CSASPVGTYEQYF. Written as DNA, the CDR3 is TGCAGTGCTAGTCCCGTCGGCACCTACGAGCAGTACTTC.

The genes are TRBV10-2 and TRBJ1-2, with D unclear. The CDR3 loop spans 13 amino acids. Per the germline V gene, CDR1 is WSHSY and CDR2 is SAAADI. The V gene lost 5 bases and the J gene lost 2 bases, with 9 bases spanning the gap. The CDR3 protein is CASSSSRNYGYTF. The CDR3 DNA is TGCGCCAGCAGTAGCAGCAGAAACTATGGCTACACCTTC.

This clone was recorded only once. The chain couples TRBV11-2 to TRBJ1-2; possibly TRBD1 for D (6 bases). The V gene lost 5 bases and the J gene lost 6 bases, with 16 bases spanning the gap. Germline V CDR1 and CDR2: SGHAT, FQNNGV. The CDR3 runs 14 residues. CDR3 region: CASSALQGRDGYTF. The CDR3 DNA sequence: TGTGCCAGCAGCGCGCTACAGGGTCGGGATGGCTACACCTTC.

The V and J genes are TRBV5-1 and TRBJ2-2; weak D call: TRBD1 (6 bases). There are 14 residues in the CDR3. Germline lookup yields CDR1 SGHRS and CDR2 YFSETQ. Trimming stripped 3 bases from V and 6 bases from J, with 12 bases between. The CDR3 protein is CASSSTGMAGELFF. The DNA of the CDR3 is TGCGCCAGCAGCTCCACAGGGATGGCCGGGGAGCTGTTTTTT.

CDR3 region: CASSYSRRTGRETQYF. The CDR3 DNA reads as TGTGCCAGCAGTTACTCGAGGCGGACAGGGAGGGAGACCCAGTACTTC. The chain employs TRBV6-5 and TRBJ2-5; 8 nucleotides line up with TRBD1. Unmatched junction bases numbered 8, after V lost 0 bases and J lost 5 bases. Germline CDR1 is MNHEY and CDR2 is SVGAGI. This CDR3 comprises 16 residues.

The rearrangement joins TRBV29-1 to TRBJ1-2; maybe TRBD1 (6 bases). The CDR3 loop spans 13 amino acids. Germline CDR1 is SQVTM and CDR2 is ANQGSEA. V was trimmed by 4 bases and J by 0 bases, leaving 9 bases between them. This chain's CDR3 is CSVATGSNYGYTF. CDR3 coding DNA: TGCAGCGTTGCGACAGGCTCTAACTATGGCTACACCTTC.

This rearrangement joins TRBV5-1 to TRBJ1-1; D is unclear. The CDR3 extends over 15 amino acids. Trimming shortened V by 0 bases and J by 0 bases, and 9 bases separated the two germline ends. CDR1 SGHRS and CDR2 YFSETQ come from the germline V gene. Here the CDR3 reads CASSLGVGLNTEAFF. CDR3 coding DNA: TGCGCCAGCAGCTTGGGGGTCGGATTGAACACTGAAGCTTTCTTT. Drawing the rest from reference TRBV5-1 and TRBJ1-1, the complete variable domain is KAGVTQTPRYLIKTRGQQVTLSCSPISGHRSVSWYQQTPGQGLQFLFEYFSETQRNKGNFPGRFSGRQFSNSRSEMNVSTLELGDSALYLCASSLGVGLNTEAFFGQGTRLTVV.

The chain has TRBV11-2 and TRBJ2-7; tentative D call: TRBD1 (6 bases). The CDR3 contains 15 residues. Germline V lookup: CDR1 SGHAT, CDR2 FQNNGV. Trimming removed 6 bases at V and 3 bases at J, with 18 bases between. CDR3 sequence: CASSLGAGHGYEQYF. CDR3 DNA sequence: TGTGCCAGCAGTTTGGGGGCAGGTCACGGCTACGAGCAGTACTTC.

The J gene is TRBJ1-1, the V gene TRBV6-5, with D perhaps TRBD1 (5 bases). Looked up from germline, CDR1 is MNHEY and CDR2 is SVGAGI. V was cut by 0 bases and J by 5 bases, with 13 bases left in between. The length of the CDR3 is 15 residues. The CDR3 coding sequence is TGTGCCAGCAGTTACTCGCAGGCAGGGCCGACTGAAGCTTTCTTT. Protein sequence: CASSYSQAGPTEAFF.

The chain employs TRBV3-1 (or the pseudogene TRBV3-2) and TRBJ1-6; TRBD1 might be the D (5 bases). Germline V gene data show CDR1 as LGHDT and CDR2 as YNNKEL (reference sequence). The length of the CDR3 is 13 residues. V lost 4 bases, J lost 8 bases, and 9 bases lay in between. As DNA, the CDR3 is TGTGCCAGCAGCCCTATAGGGGATTCACCCCTCCACTTT. Protein sequence: CASSPIGDSPLHF.

Concerning this clone: Other DNA sequences of this sample code for an identical CDR3. The CDR3 nucleotides read TGTGCCATCAGTGAGGGGAACACTGAAGCTTTCTTT. This sequence encodes CAISEGNTEAFF. The rearrangement joins TRBV10-3 to TRBJ1-1; no clear D gene. Germline values: CDR1 ENHRY, CDR2 SYGVKD. This CDR3 contains 12 residues. Trimming shortened V by 2 bases and J by 1 base, and 2 bases separated the two germline ends.

The V gene is TRBV5-4, the J gene TRBJ1-4; 10 nucleotides agree with TRBD1. This CDR3 has 16 amino acids. With 0 bases clipped from V and 8 bases from J, the junction kept 7 bases outside the gene matches. Per the germline V gene, CDR1 is SGHNT and CDR2 is YYREEE (reference sequence). In DNA, the CDR3 is TGTGCCAGCAGCTTGGCCTGGGGACAGGGGTCGGAAAAACTGTTTTTT. Its translation: CASSLAWGQGSEKLFF.

The rearrangement links TRBV30 to TRBJ2-2; D is possibly TRBD2 (5 bases). The CDR3 length is 15 residues. Trimming removed 4 bases from V and 5 bases from J, with 17 bases in between. Germline V lookup: CDR1 GTSNPN, CDR2 SVGIG (reference sequence). CDR3 region: CAWIPRGGDTGELFF. The CDR3 DNA is TGTGCCTGGATCCCCCGAGGAGGAGATACCGGGGAGCTGTTTTTT. Complete variable domain (other parts from reference TRBV30 and TRBJ2-2): SQTIHQWPATLVQPVGSPLSLECTVEGTSNPNLYWYRQAAGRGLQLLFYSVGIGQISSEVPQNLSASRPQDRQFILSSKKLLLSDSGFYLCAWIPRGGDTGELFFGEGSRLTVL.

The chain employs TRBV5-1 and TRBJ2-3, with 8 bases fitting TRBD2. The CDR3 is 16 residues long. J lost 7 bases, V lost 4 bases, and 14 bases had no gene match. CDR1 and CDR2 (germline): SGHRS, YFSETQ. Here the CDR3 DNA reads TGCGCCAGCAGCCAGCTATCTAGCGGGCCTACAAATACGCAGTATTTT. Translation gives CASSQLSSGPTNTQYF.

This sequence joins TRBV6-2 or TRBV6-3 and TRBJ2-7; 8 nucleotides match TRBD1. V lost 0 bases, J lost 2 bases, and 6 bases stayed unmatched. Germline V gives CDR1 MNHEY, CDR2 SVGEGT. The CDR3 length is 16 residues. CDR3 DNA: TGTGCCAGCAGTTACTCCGTAGACAGGGGACCCTACGAGCAGTACTTC. Translation gives CASSYSVDRGPYEQYF.

This clone is a singleton in its sample. V usage is TRBV7-6 and J usage is TRBJ2-1, with D possibly matching TRBD2 (5 bases). This CDR3 contains 15 residues. Between the trimmed V and J ends, which lost 0 bases and 7 bases, there was a span of 13 bases. Per the germline V gene, CDR1 is SGHVS and CDR2 is FNYEAQ. For the CDR3, the DNA is TGTGCCAGCAGCTTAGCGCGGGTACGGGCGAATGAGCAGTTCTTC. The encoded protein is CASSLARVRANEQFF.

V is TRBV4-2 and J is TRBJ2-7; 7 nucleotides align to TRBD2. The CDR3 sequence is 15 residues long. V gave up 1 base and J gave up 1 base; unmatched junction bases: 4. Germline lookup yields CDR1 LGHNA and CDR2 YNFKEQ. Here the CDR3 reads CASSQVRGVSYEQYF. The CDR3 region has the DNA TGTGCCAGCAGCCAAGTTCGGGGGGTATCCTACGAGCAGTACTTC.

This rearrangement joins TRBV3-1 (or the pseudogene TRBV3-2) to TRBJ2-3; D not certain. This CDR3 is built from 13 residues. Germline-derived CDR1 and CDR2 are LGHDT and YNNKEL (reference sequence). Trimming removed 2 bases from V and 4 bases from J, with 7 bases in between. The chain's CDR3 is CASSQRTPDTQYF. The CDR3 bases are TGTGCCAGCAGCCAAAGGACGCCAGATACGCAGTATTTT.

This chain connects TRBV3-1 (or the pseudogene TRBV3-2) to TRBJ2-7, with TRBD1 matching 10 bases. The germline V gene has CDR1 LGHDT and CDR2 YNNKEL (reference sequence). V lost 2 bases, J lost 2 bases, and 6 bases stayed unmatched. The CDR3 consists of 16 residues. The CDR3 nucleotides are TGTGCCAGCAGCCAACCAAAAGGACAGGGGGCCTACGAGCAGTACTTC. It yields the protein CASSQPKGQGAYEQYF.

This sequence joins TRBV21-1 and TRBJ2-3. TRBV21-1 is a recognized pseudogene. The CDR3 totals 12 residues. CDR3 coding DNA: TGTGCCAGCAGCAAAGACCCCGTCCACCGGTATTTT. Protein: CASSKDPVHRYF.

The CDR3 protein is CASSRAFGQENTGELFF. The CDR3 bases are TGTGCCAGCAGTCGGGCGTTCGGGCAGGAGAACACCGGGGAGCTGTTTTTT. The chain joins TRBV7-9 to TRBJ2-2; D not certain. With 6 bases removed from V and 1 base from J, the gap between germline ends came to 18 bases. Germline lookup yields CDR1 SEHNR and CDR2 FQNEAQ (reference sequence). This CDR3 region has 17 residues.

This clone was seen more than once but under ten times. The chain couples TRBV7-9 to TRBJ1-4, with D unclear. CDR1 SEHNR and CDR2 FQNEAQ come from the germline V gene (reference sequence). The germline V and J ends were trimmed by 4 bases and 6 bases, with 12 bases remaining between them. CDR3 size: 14 residues. The CDR3 DNA sequence: TGTGCCAGCAGCTCTCGGGTGGTGGATGAAAAACTGTTTTTT. Its protein is CASSSRVVDEKLFF.